Sequencing of this T cell receptor beta chain was carried out in a study of beta chain features in type 1 diabetes. Looking at the study overall: Examined across all samples were approximately 99 million sorted cells.

Overall study results and limits: Across patients, naive, central memory and Treg TCRB repertoires exhibited apparently greater similarity than was observed across healthy donors. A PCR bias possibly favoring shorter templates would apply equally to patients and controls.

As for this clone: What it binds is unknown.

The sequenced template was cDNA made from the entire isolated RNA. Generated by immunoSEQ multiplex PCR, the TCRdb table keeps only in-frame clones and is missing some. Counted here are some 150,000 clones, 8.5% to 14% occurring once; the ten biggest clones make up roughly 2%. Trimming cost V 7 bases and J 4 bases; bases outside gene matches: 3. The CDR3 extends over 13 amino acids. CDR1 and CDR2 (germline): MDHEN, SYDVKM. The chain is built from TRBV28 and TRBJ2-3, with 9 bases that match TRBD1. Specimen: central memory CD4+ T cells from blood. The TCR originated in a man aged 18 to 29 in good health. The DNA of the CDR3 is TGTGCCAGCACAGGACAGGGGTCAGATACGCAGTATTTT. Protein: CASTGQGSDTQYF.